These T cell receptor beta chains were read from a single sample in a study of identical twins. Via MiXCR, TCRdb re-called the 5' RACE reads, giving one row per CDR3 protein. Of nearly 650,000 distinct CDR3 sequences listed, roughly 7.1% are singletons. These sequences were also reported in another study, on yellow fever vaccine responses in identical twins.

Material for sequencing was PBMCs. The receptors come from a woman in her late teens or twenties in good health. Each CDR3 is given with its conserved first and last residue. Each record gives: D gene, J gene, V gene, clone size, CDR3 DNA, CDR3 protein. The D gene is left open where the match is weak. Rows give clone size only sometimes, using once, few, many, or a class for an expanded clone.

TRBD1 TRBJ1-4 TRBV12-3/TRBV12-4 many TGTGCCAGCGCCCCCGGGGGGACAGGTGAAAAACTGTTTTTT CASAPGGTGEKLFF
TRBD2 TRBJ2-7 TRBV10-3 - TGTGCCATCAGTGATTCTTTGGGTCCGAGCGGGAGGCCCTACGAGCAGTACTTC CAISDSLGPSGRPYEQYF
TRBD2 TRBJ2-1 TRBV11-2 many TGTGCCAGCAGCTTATCGGCTAGCGGCAACAATGAGCAGTTCTTC CASSLSASGNNEQFF
TRBD1 TRBJ1-1 TRBV10-3 many TGTGCCATCAGGGGGACAGAGGCTAACACTGAAGCTTTCTTT CAIRGTEANTEAFF
TRBD2 TRBJ2-1 TRBV5-1 - TGCGCCAGCAGCTTGTGGCGGGGGACCTACAATGAGCAGTTCTTC CASSLWRGTYNEQFF
TRBD2 TRBJ2-1 TRBV6-4 few TGTGCCAGCAGTGATCAGGGACTAGCGGGAGTAGGGGAGCAGTTCTTC CASSDQGLAGVGEQFF
- TRBJ2-1 TRBV20-1 many TGCAGTGCTAGAGATATCGAGACAATGAGATACAATGAGCAGTTCTTC CSARDIETMRYNEQFF
TRBD1 TRBJ2-5 TRBV27 few TGTGCCAGCAGTTCCCTCGGGACAGGGGGCATCAGGGAGACCCAGTACTTC CASSSLGTGGIRETQYF
- TRBJ2-5 TRBV4-1 - TGCGCCAGCAGCCGCGGCGGAACTCCGGGGGAGACCCAGTACTTC CASSRGGTPGETQYF
TRBD1 TRBJ1-1 TRBV6-1 - TGTGCCAGCAGTACCGTGACAGGGGGCAGGACTGAAGCTTTCTTT CASSTVTGGRTEAFF